This entry features one T cell receptor (beta chain) sequence. Its antigen is not known. The CDR3 is 14 amino acids. From germline, CDR1 is LGHNA and CDR2 YNFKEQ. V lost 0 bases, J lost 14 bases, and 7 bases stayed unmatched. cDNA libraries of TCR beta carried unique molecular identifiers. MiXCR, applied by TCRdb to the PCR reads, yields one record per CDR3 protein. The data show about 770,000 distinct CDR3 sequences, with roughly 46% seen just once and 4% to 5% held by the top ten. The sample comes from a study of post-analysis software for immune sequencing data. Regarding the study as a whole: The five TRBV segments detected at higher frequency in patients than in controls included TRBV5-6, TRBV5-1 and TRBV20-1. Analysis by F measure revealed that same-batch samples clustered strongly together.

This receptor was identified in a girl between 10 and 17 years old with multiple sclerosis. The sequenced sample was blood. The chain links TRBV4-2 to TRBJ2-1; TRBD2 matches at 10 bases. CDR3 in amino acids: CASSQEKEGLAKFF. CDR3 DNA sequence: TGTGCCAGCAGCCAAGAAAAGGAGGGACTAGCGAAGTTCTTC.